Here is one TCR beta chain with its context. What it recognizes is unknown. The length of the CDR3 is 13 residues. Per germline, CDR1 LNHDA and CDR2 SQIVND (reference sequence). V was trimmed by 10 bases and J by 1 base, leaving 13 bases between them. It was by quantitative 5'-RACE with molecular barcodes that TCR beta libraries were made. TCRdb reprocessed the 5' RACE reads via MiXCR and lists one record per CDR3 protein. The sample consists of tens of thousands of distinct CDR3 sequences, 25% to 35% of them appearing once. This specimen belongs to a study of CD8 T cells in ankylosing spondylitis. Study-level results: Disease-linked clones were reportedly significantly enriched in matched ankylosing spondylitis synovial fluid. A motif in TCR beta, a set of roughly eight highly homologous variants, appeared characteristic of ankylosing spondylitis blood. Disease-linked clones bore a CD8+ phenotype and were relatively rare in peripheral blood.

The sequence was collected from a male donor with ankylosing spondylitis or in good health (not recorded which). Sequenced: blood, either unsorted or a sorted T cell fraction (not recorded which). This chain connects TRBV19 to TRBJ2-5; a possible D gene is TRBD1 (6 bases). The DNA of the CDR3 is TGTGCCACCGCCCGGGACACCCAAGAGACCCAGTACTTC. Translated: CATARDTQETQYF.